Following are 30 T cell receptor beta chains from one sample sequenced in a study of OX40 agonist ivuxolimab in advanced cancers. The data were produced by immunoSEQ multiplex PCR, yet TCRdb's version contains in-frame clones alone and is incomplete. In the table there are 5,400 or so clones, 50% to 70% of which are singletons. Material: CD4+ or CD8+ T cells sorted from blood, obtained in a trial of the OX40 agonist ivuxolimab. These receptors all come from an adult with an advanced solid tumor such as melanoma, head and neck, liver or kidney cancer.

The rearrangement links TRBV5-4 to TRBJ2-7; D is uncertain. This CDR3 region has 13 residues. CDR1 is SGHNT and CDR2 is YYREEE in the germline V gene (reference sequence). Trimming pared 0 bases from V and 1 base from J, leaving 5 bases between. CDR3 loop: CASSLAVSYEQYF. The CDR3 bases are TGTGCCAGCAGCTTGGCGGTTTCCTACGAGCAGTACTTC.

About this clone: A read error may produce the germline difference seen at one junction end. V and J are TRBV7-9 and TRBJ2-1, with TRBD2 matching 10 bases. The CDR3 consists of 15 residues. The germline V gene has CDR1 SEHNR and CDR2 FQNEAQ (reference sequence). The CDR3 nucleotides are TGTGCCAGCAGTTTAGGGAGCGGGAGGGCTGATGAGCAGTTCTTC. The encoded protein is CASSLGSGRADEQFF.

The chain is built from TRBV7-9 and TRBJ2-2; weak D call: TRBD1 (5 bases). V was clipped by 8 bases and J by 1 base, with 11 bases between them. The CDR3 totals 14 residues. Germline lookup yields CDR1 SEHNR and CDR2 FQNEAQ (reference sequence). CDR3 bases: TGTGCCAGCGGCCTGACAGAGAACACCGGGGAGCTGTTTTTT. Its protein product is CASGLTENTGELFF.

This chain uses TRBV6-1 with TRBJ2-7; TRBD2 matches 13 bases. This CDR3 has 14 residues. In germline, CDR1 is MNHNS, CDR2 SASEGT. The trim removed 10 bases at V and 3 bases at J, leaving 6 bases unmatched. Here the CDR3 reads CATKGLAGNYEQYF. The CDR3 region has the DNA TGTGCCACAAAGGGACTAGCGGGAAACTACGAGCAGTACTTC.

The DNA of the CDR3 is TGCAGCGTTGTAGATACATTCTACGAGCAGTACTTC. This gives the protein CSVVDTFYEQYF. V usage is TRBV29-1 and J usage is TRBJ2-7; D not certain. Trimming cost V 4 bases and J 3 bases, with 10 bases left between them. The CDR3 covers 12 residues. Germline values: CDR1 SQVTM, CDR2 ANQGSEA.

This clone occurred once. The chain carries TRBV30 and TRBJ2-2; D not certain. Germline V gene sequence: CDR1 GTSNPN, CDR2 SVGIG (reference sequence). The CDR3 loop spans 13 amino acids. V was shortened by 0 bases and J by 4 bases, with 6 bases between the two germline ends. This CDR3 is CAWSVPLTGELFF. For the CDR3, the DNA is TGTGCCTGGAGTGTGCCTCTCACCGGGGAGCTGTTTTTT.

V and J are TRBV9 and TRBJ1-1; the D is unclear. The CDR3 extends over 15 amino acids. Between the trimmed V and J ends, which lost 0 bases and 2 bases, there was a span of 11 bases. In germline, CDR1 is SGDLS, CDR2 YYNGEE. The CDR3 protein is CASSVGPGPNTEAFF. CDR3 nucleotide sequence: TGTGCCAGCAGCGTAGGGCCCGGACCCAACACTGAAGCTTTCTTT.

The chain uses TRBV9 and TRBJ2-7, with D hard to call. Germline lookup yields CDR1 SGDLS and CDR2 YYNGEE. Trimming removed 2 bases at V and 3 bases at J, with 15 bases between. The CDR3 sequence is 15 residues long. In DNA, the CDR3 is TGTGCCAGCAGCGTGGATGTAGGACCCTTCTACGAGCAGTACTTC. It yields the protein CASSVDVGPFYEQYF.

The genes are TRBV14 and TRBJ2-5; no clear D gene. TRBJ2-7 matches the DNA end more closely, so the J call is doubtful. CDR1 and CDR2 from the germline V gene are SGHDN and FVKESK. The CDR3 has 13 amino acids. CDR3 sequence reads: CASSQVTFSEQYF. The CDR3, as DNA: TGTGCCAGCAGCCAAGTTACTTTTAGCGAGCAGTACTTC.

This chain connects TRBV30 to TRBJ1-2; D gene unclear. The CDR3 consists of 13 residues. The germline V gene has CDR1 GTSNPN and CDR2 SVGIG (reference sequence). V lost 2 bases and J 6 bases, leaving 13 bases between the germline ends. CDR3 in DNA: TGTGCCTGGAGTACGTCCTCAAAGGATGGCTACACCTTC. Protein sequence: CAWSTSSKDGYTF.

The chain recombines TRBV2 with TRBJ2-7, with 7 bases that match TRBD2. The germline gives CDR1 SNHLY, CDR2 FYNNEI. The CDR3 covers 14 residues. V lost 6 bases and J lost 1; bases outside the gene matches: 6. CDR3 DNA sequence: TGTGCCAGCAGGAGAGCAGCGGGGTCCTACGAGCAGTACTTC. Encoded protein: CASRRAAGSYEQYF.

V and J are TRBV9 and TRBJ1-2; maybe TRBD1 (5 bases). V lost 0 bases to trimming and J lost 5 bases, with 20 bases between them. The CDR3 runs 17 residues. CDR1 is SGDLS and CDR2 is YYNGEE in the germline V gene. The CDR3 coding sequence is TGTGCCAGCAGCGTAGACCGTCAGGGATCTTATTGGTATGGCTACACCTTC. Translating it yields CASSVDRQGSYWYGYTF.

Turning to this clone: No conserved phenylalanine or tryptophan is present at the end of the CDR3, so a read error is the likely explanation. This chain links TRBV6-5 with TRBJ1-2; D might be TRBD1 (6 bases). The CDR3 runs 13 residues. Germline CDR1 and CDR2: MNHEY and SVGAGI. V was cut by 2 bases and J by 7 bases, with 11 bases left in between. The CDR3 here is CASSYVQGTGYTL. In nucleotides, the CDR3 is TGTGCCAGCAGTTACGTCCAGGGGACTGGCTACACCCTC.

The V and J genes are TRBV11-2 and TRBJ2-3; 8 bases line up with TRBD2. V was pared by 5 bases and J by 4 bases, with 8 bases of the junction left unmatched. This CDR3 spans 15 amino acids. Germline V CDR1 and CDR2: SGHAT, FQNNGV. Here the CDR3 reads CASSVSGRGADTQYF. CDR3 coding DNA: TGTGCCAGCAGCGTAAGCGGGAGAGGGGCAGATACGCAGTATTTT.

The chain carries TRBV19 and TRBJ2-1; D perhaps matches TRBD2 (5 bases). The CDR3 has 15 amino acids. Germline V gene lookup returns CDR1 LNHDA and CDR2 SQIVND (reference sequence). Trimming took off 3 bases at V and 0 bases at J, with 9 bases between the two ends. The CDR3 region has the DNA TGTGCCAGTAGTATTCTGGGGAGCTCCTACAATGAGCAGTTCTTC. This translates into CASSILGSSYNEQFF.

This chain links TRBV5-4 with TRBJ2-2; TRBD1 matches 11 bases. Trimming removed 4 bases from V and 8 bases from J; junction bases left unmatched: 10. This CDR3 has 16 residues. The germline gives CDR1 SGHNT, CDR2 YYREEE (reference sequence). This chain's CDR3 is CASSTPDRGHGGELFF. The DNA for the CDR3 is TGTGCCAGCAGCACACCGGACAGGGGGCATGGGGGGGAGCTGTTTTTT.

V is TRBV4-1 and J is TRBJ1-1; D call uncertain. This CDR3 region has 15 residues. Germline V gives CDR1 MGHRA, CDR2 YSYEKL. The V gene lost 1 base and the J gene lost 5 bases, with 14 bases spanning the gap. The chain's CDR3 is CASSQAGGLGTEAFF. The CDR3 coding sequence is TGCGCCAGCAGCCAAGCGGGTGGGTTGGGAACTGAAGCTTTCTTT.

CDR3 DNA sequence: TGTGCCAGCAGCCCGGGACAGCATGGCTACACCTTC. Translation gives CASSPGQHGYTF. The chain couples TRBV28 to TRBJ1-2, with TRBD1 matching over 7 bases. CDR1 and CDR2 (germline): MDHEN, SYDVKM. The V gene end was trimmed by 6 bases and the J gene end by 6 bases; junction bases not matched to a gene: 4. This CDR3 is built from 12 residues.

To note about this clone: Compared with germline, one end of the junction differs, possibly owing to a read error. The chain carries TRBV7-3 and TRBJ2-7; D not resolved. The V gene's germline CDR1 is SGHTA and CDR2 FQGTGA. This CDR3 is built from 13 residues. The CDR3 loop reads CASSLAASSEQYF. As DNA, the CDR3 is TGTGCCAGCAGCTTAGCAGCGTCCTCCGAGCAGTACTTC.

This clone appeared a few times. The chain carries TRBV5-4 and TRBJ2-1, with 9 bases aligning to TRBD2. The CDR3 sequence is 18 residues long. Trimming removed 4 bases from V and 9 bases from J; junction bases left unmatched: 20. Germline loops: CDR1 SGHNT, CDR2 YYREEE (reference sequence). The CDR3, as DNA: TGTGCCAGCAGCCCCACCCCCCAGACTAGCGGTTGGGCGGGTGAGCAGTTCTTC. Translating it yields CASSPTPQTSGWAGEQFF.

This clone was observed a handful of times. The rearrangement joins TRBV28 to TRBJ2-5; 7 bases match TRBD1. The junction had 10 bases not matched to a gene; V was cut back by 3 bases and J by 0 bases. Germline loops: CDR1 MDHEN, CDR2 SYDVKM. The CDR3 is 17 amino acids. CDR3 sequence: CASSFPSVGQYQETQYF. DNA for the CDR3: TGTGCCAGCAGTTTTCCAAGCGTGGGACAGTACCAAGAGACCCAGTACTTC.

The gene calls are TRBV10-3 and TRBJ1-2; 8 nucleotides align to TRBD1. The CDR3 is made up of 14 amino acids. After removal of 7 bases from V and 4 bases from J, the junction contained 8 bases not matched to a gene. CDR1 ENHRY and CDR2 SYGVKD come from the germline V gene. CDR3 region: CAIIRTGLLYGYTF. CDR3 nucleotide sequence: TGTGCCATCATTAGGACAGGGCTCCTCTATGGCTACACCTTC.

The chain joins TRBV7-3 to TRBJ2-1; 8 nucleotides match TRBD2. The CDR3 length is 15 residues. V lost 5 bases, J lost 1 base, and 4 bases stayed unmatched. Looked up from germline, CDR1 is SGHTA and CDR2 is FQGTGA. CDR3 sequence (DNA): TGTGCCAGCAGCCCCTTAGCGGGGTCCTACAATGAGCAGTTCTTC. Translation: CASSPLAGSYNEQFF.

The rearrangement uses TRBV7-7 and TRBJ2-7, with D unresolved. This CDR3 has 12 residues. Germline CDR1 reads SSHAT; CDR2 reads FNYEAQ (reference sequence). V was shortened by 6 bases and J by 3 bases, with 9 bases between the two germline ends. The CDR3 DNA reads TGTGCCAGCAGTGTTCGCGACTACGAGCAGTACTTC. Protein product: CASSVRDYEQYF.

By share of the sample, this clone is medium-sized. The chain couples TRBV19 to TRBJ1-5, with TRBD1 matching 12 bases. The CDR3 spans 17 residues. Germline CDR1 is LNHDA and CDR2 is SQIVND (reference sequence). V dropped 11 bases and J dropped 2; count of bases not matched to a gene: 13. CDR3 protein: CAVGRDRGRSGNQPQHF. The CDR3 DNA reads as TGTGCCGTAGGGCGGGACAGGGGGCGTAGTGGCAATCAGCCCCAGCATTTT. The variable domain in full, completed from reference TRBV19 and TRBJ1-5, reads DGGITQSPKYLFRKEGQNVTLSCEQNLNHDAMYWYRQDPGQGLRLIYYSQIVNDFQKGDIAEGYSVSREKKESFPLTVTSAQKNPTAFYLCAVGRDRGRSGNQPQHFGDGTRLSIL.

This chain uses TRBV5-5 with TRBJ1-1, with D unresolved. The CDR3 is 13 residues long. Germline V gives CDR1 SGHKS, CDR2 YYEKEE (reference sequence). The V end was cut by 3 bases, the J end by 3 bases, with 9 bases between. The CDR3 coding sequence is TGTGCCAGCAGCTGGGTGAGGGACACTGAAGCTTTCTTT. It yields the protein CASSWVRDTEAFF. The full variable domain, its missing parts supplied by reference TRBV5-5 and TRBJ1-1, is DAGVTQSPTHLIKTRGQQVTLRCSPISGHKSVSWYQQVLGQGPQFIFQYYEKEERGRGNFPDRFSARQFPNYSSELNVNALLLGDSALYLCASSWVRDTEAFFGQGTRLTVV.

This clone was seen a handful of times. V is TRBV5-4 and J is TRBJ1-2; D is possibly TRBD1 (6 bases). The germline V and J ends were trimmed by 5 bases and 10 bases, with 18 bases remaining between them. The CDR3 extends over 13 amino acids. Germline CDR1 reads SGHNT; CDR2 reads YYREEE (reference sequence). The CDR3 DNA reads as TGTGCCAGCAGTTTCCTGGGGGGCGTGGACTACACCTTC. This codes for CASSFLGGVDYTF.

The genes are TRBV9 and TRBJ2-1, with D maybe TRBD2 (6 bases). In germline, CDR1 is SGDLS, CDR2 YYNGEE. This CDR3 has 15 residues. Trimming shortened V by 2 bases and J by 4 bases, and 13 bases separated the two germline ends. The CDR3 nucleotides read TGTGCCAGCAGCGTTAAGGTAGCGGCATACAATGAGCAGTTCTTC. As protein: CASSVKVAAYNEQFF.

Points on this clone: An end of the junction differs from the germline gene, which may be a read error. J is TRBJ1-6 and V is TRBV7-7, with D possibly matching TRBD1 (6 bases). From germline, CDR1 is SSHAT and CDR2 FNYEAQ (reference sequence). This CDR3 spans 15 amino acids. The CDR3 DNA reads TGTGCTAGCAGCCTGGACAGTAACCGTAATTCACCCCTCCACTTT. Amino acids: CASSLDSNRNSPLHF.

In its sample, this clone was seen a few times. This sequence joins TRBV6-1 and TRBJ1-1, with D unresolved. Per germline, CDR1 MNHNS and CDR2 SASEGT. CDR3 length equals 10 residues. V was pared by 8 bases and J by 7 bases, with 8 bases between. CDR3 residues: CASASGEAFF. The CDR3 region has the DNA TGTGCCAGCGCGTCGGGTGAAGCTTTCTTT.